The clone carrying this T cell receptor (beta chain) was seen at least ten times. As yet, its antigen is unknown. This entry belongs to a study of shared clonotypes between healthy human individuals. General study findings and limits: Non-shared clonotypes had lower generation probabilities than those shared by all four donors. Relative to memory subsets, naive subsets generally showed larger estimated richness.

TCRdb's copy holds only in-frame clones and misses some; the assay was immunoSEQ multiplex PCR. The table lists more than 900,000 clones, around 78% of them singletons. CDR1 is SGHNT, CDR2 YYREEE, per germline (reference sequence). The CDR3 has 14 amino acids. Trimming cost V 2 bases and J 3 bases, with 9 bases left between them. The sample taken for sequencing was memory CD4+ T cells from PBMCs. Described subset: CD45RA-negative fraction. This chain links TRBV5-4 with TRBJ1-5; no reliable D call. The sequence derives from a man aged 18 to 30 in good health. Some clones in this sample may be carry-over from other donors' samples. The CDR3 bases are TGTGCCAGCAGCTTCGGCGGAACCAATCAGCCCCAGCATTTT. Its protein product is CASSFGGTNQPQHF. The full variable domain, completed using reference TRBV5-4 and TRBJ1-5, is ETGVTQSPTHLIKTRGQQVTLRCSSQSGHNTVSWYQQALGQGPQFIFQYYREEENGRGNFPPRFSGLQFPNYSSELNVNALELDDSALYLCASSFGGTNQPQHFGDGTRLSIL.